The rows below give T cell receptor beta chains drawn from one sample of a study of blood T cell repertoires in COVID-19. Some clones are missing from TCRdb's copy, which holds only in-frame ones; the method was immunoSEQ multiplex PCR. The data show about 280,000 clones, with roughly 86% seen just once and just under 1% held by the top ten. The specimen was PBMCs or T cells enriched from blood (not recorded which). These receptors were obtained from a woman aged 25 to 45 who had recovered from COVID-19. The CDR3 runs from the conserved cysteine through the conserved F or W. D genes are given only for firm matches. Size values are once, few and many counts, or a class for expanded clones, and some rows have none.

j_call d_call clone_size cdr3_length v_call cdr3_aa cdr3_nt
TRBJ1-5 TRBD1 - 19 TRBV28 CASSLTVTRTGLGNQPQHF TGTGCCAGCAGTCTCACGGTCACGCGGACAGGGCTGGGCAATCAGCCCCAGCATTTT
TRBJ1-2 TRBD1 - 15 TRBV11-2 CASSLAGQGNYGYTF TGTGCCAGCAGCTTAGCGGGACAGGGGAACTATGGCTACACCTTC
TRBJ2-5 - - 15 TRBV27 CASSLSSRGQETQYF TGTGCCAGCAGTTTATCGTCCAGGGGTCAAGAGACCCAGTACTTC
TRBJ1-5 - - 14 TRBV27 CASSLSFRGQPQHF TGTGCCAGCAGTTTATCTTTCAGGGGTCAGCCCCAGCATTTT
TRBJ2-1 - once 14 TRBV7-2 CASSLVSGGGEQFF TGTGCCAGCAGCTTAGTCTCGGGTGGAGGGGAGCAGTTCTTC
TRBJ2-7 - - 16 TRBV3-1/TRBV3-2 CASSHRGSGFGYEQYF TGTGCCAGCAGCCATAGGGGGTCGGGGTTCGGCTACGAGCAGTACTTC
TRBJ2-1 TRBD2 - 19 TRBV3-1/TRBV3-2 CASSQGLAGALTSYNEQFF TGTGCCAGCAGCCAGGGACTAGCGGGAGCCCTGACCTCCTACAATGAGCAGTTCTTC
TRBJ1-1 TRBD1 - 14 TRBV4-1 CASSGQVRDTEAFF TGCGCCAGCAGTGGACAGGTACGGGACACTGAAGCTTTCTTT
TRBJ1-2 TRBD1 - 15 TRBV3-1/TRBV3-2 CASSQAGQGPYGYTF TGTGCCAGCAGCCAAGCCGGACAGGGACCGTATGGCTACACCTTC
TRBJ2-3 TRBD2 - 21 TRBV10-3 CAIGPPQSIAGGLESTDTQYF TGTGCCATCGGGCCTCCTCAGTCGATAGCGGGAGGGCTGGAGAGCACAGATACGCAGTATTTT
TRBJ1-6 TRBD1 - 15 TRBV11-2 CASSSWTGIGSPLHF TGTGCCAGCAGCTCTTGGACAGGGATCGGTTCACCCCTCCACTTT
TRBJ2-3 - - 15 TRBV7-3 CASSFSATSTDTQYF TGTGCCAGCAGCTTTAGCGCTACCAGCACAGATACGCAGTATTTT
TRBJ2-2 TRBD2 - 20 TRBV28 CASSSPLGGGRKANTGELFF TGTGCCAGCAGTTCCCCGTTGGGCGGGGGGAGAAAAGCGAACACCGGGGAGCTGTTTTTT
TRBJ1-2 - - 15 TRBV7-2 CASSMNPGSPYGYTF TGTGCCAGCAGCATGAACCCGGGGTCTCCCTATGGCTACACCTTC
TRBJ2-7 TRBD2 - 16 TRBV7-3 CASSPSPGREGYEQYF TGTGCCAGCAGCCCCTCCCCGGGGCGGGAGGGCTACGAGCAGTACTTC
TRBJ1-4 - - 14 TRBV18 CASSSTGPNEKLFF TGTGCCAGCTCATCAACAGGGCCTAATGAAAAACTGTTTTTT
TRBJ1-1 - - 12 TRBV15 CATSGDIRDAFF TGTGCCACCAGCGGAGATATCAGGGATGCTTTCTTT
TRBJ2-1 TRBD2 - 16 TRBV7-6 CASSFDRTSGSNEQFF TGTGCCAGCAGCTTCGATAGGACTAGCGGAAGCAATGAGCAGTTCTTC
TRBJ1-2 - once 16 TRBV6-5 CASSYSSVPPPYGYTF TGTGCCAGCAGTTACTCGTCGGTCCCCCCTCCTTATGGCTACACCTTC
TRBJ1-5 - - 14 TRBV27 CASSLVGANQPQHF TGTGCCAGCAGTTTAGTGGGAGCCAATCAGCCCCAGCATTTT
TRBJ2-7 - - 15 TRBV5-1 CASSLAGREGFEQYF TGCGCCAGCAGCTTGGCCGGGCGGGAAGGTTTCGAGCAGTACTTC
TRBJ2-3 - - 15 TRBV7-9 CASSLSPGDTDTQYF TGTGCCAGCAGCTTAAGTCCGGGGGACACAGATACGCAGTATTTT
TRBJ2-5 TRBD1 once 14 TRBV6-5 CASSLDRVKETQYF TGTGCCAGCAGCTTGGACAGGGTGAAAGAGACCCAGTACTTC
TRBJ2-6 - - 16 TRBV18 CASSPQQISGANVLTF TGTGCCAGCTCACCGCAACAGATCTCTGGGGCCAACGTCCTGACTTTC
TRBJ1-2 - once 13 TRBV5-1 CASSLAWTYGYTF TGCGCCAGCAGCTTGGCGTGGACTTATGGCTACACCTTC
TRBJ2-3 TRBD1 - 15 TRBV19 CASSIRDRGADTQYF TGTGCCAGTAGTATCCGGGACAGGGGTGCAGATACGCAGTATTTT
TRBJ1-2 TRBD1 - 15 TRBV28 CASSLLAGGVGGYTF TGTGCCAGCAGTTTACTGGCAGGGGGTGTCGGTGGCTACACCTTC
TRBJ1-2 - - 14 TRBV6-6 CASSYRSDLGGYTF TGTGCCAGCAGTTACCGTAGCGACCTAGGGGGCTACACCTTC
TRBJ2-2 TRBD1 - 12 TRBV5-4 CAGTVDTGELFF TGTGCCGGGACAGTCGACACCGGGGAGCTGTTTTTT
TRBJ1-6 TRBD1 - 18 TRBV18 CASSPYPTGGNDNSPLHF TGTGCCAGCTCACCTTATCCGACAGGGGGTAACGATAATTCACCCCTCCACTTT
TRBJ2-2 - - 18 TRBV9 CASSVAAGAASGTGELFF TGTGCCAGCAGCGTAGCCGCGGGGGCAGCGTCCGGCACCGGGGAGCTGTTTTTT
TRBJ1-2 - - 14 TRBV6-5 CASSYFAGFYGYTF TGTGCCAGCAGTTACTTCGCAGGCTTCTACGGCTACACCTTC
TRBJ2-1 TRBD2 - 15 TRBV9 CASSPRLAGGGEQFF TGTGCCAGCAGCCCACGACTAGCGGGGGGGGGTGAGCAGTTCTTC
TRBJ2-5 - - 17 TRBV15 CATSRGFSGTTGETQYF TGTGCCACCAGCAGAGGCTTTTCGGGCACCACGGGGGAGACCCAGTACTTC
TRBJ1-3 - - 15 TRBV28 CASSPSSGSGNTIYF TGTGCCAGCAGTCCCAGCTCAGGGTCTGGAAACACCATATATTTT
TRBJ1-2 - - 14 TRBV2 CASSEGGVGYGYTF TGTGCCAGCAGTGAAGGGGGGGTCGGCTATGGCTACACCTTC
TRBJ1-5 - few 12 TRBV28 CASSSAVQPQHF TGTGCCAGCAGTTCCGCAGTTCAGCCCCAGCATTTT
TRBJ1-2 TRBD1 - 13 TRBV18 CASSFRGDYGYTF TGTGCCAGCTCATTCAGGGGGGACTATGGCTACACCTTC
TRBJ1-1 - - 12 TRBV5-6 CASSNPYTEAFF TGTGCCAGCAGCAATCCGTACACTGAAGCTTTCTTT
TRBJ1-4 TRBD1 - 17 TRBV7-8 CASSLGYKGAAGEKLFF TGTGCCAGCAGCTTAGGTTATAAGGGGGCCGCGGGGGAAAAACTGTTTTTT
TRBJ2-3 - - 17 TRBV15 CATSRGLLAQRGDTQYF TGTGCCACCAGCAGAGGCCTACTGGCCCAGCGCGGGGATACGCAGTATTTT
TRBJ1-1 - - 17 TRBV28 CASSFGQGLAKNTEAFF TGTGCCAGCAGTTTCGGGCAGGGCCTTGCGAAGAACACTGAAGCTTTCTTT
TRBJ2-1 TRBD2 - 16 TRBV7-9 CASSSWTSGRADEQFF TGTGCCAGCAGCTCCTGGACTAGCGGGAGAGCAGATGAGCAGTTCTTC
TRBJ1-1 TRBD1 - 15 TRBV27 CASRPDRGGNTEAFF TGTGCCAGCAGACCAGACAGGGGGGGAAACACTGAAGCTTTCTTT
TRBJ2-7 TRBD2 - 15 TRBV5-6 CASSFLTGGSYEQYF TGTGCCAGCAGCTTTCTCACGGGGGGCTCCTACGAGCAGTACTTC
TRBJ1-1 TRBD1 - 15 TRBV28 CASSLSTGSNTEAFF TGTGCCAGCAGTTTGTCGACAGGGTCGAACACTGAAGCTTTCTTT
TRBJ2-1 - - 11 TRBV12-3/TRBV12-4 CASRWGAGQFF TGTGCCAGCAGATGGGGCGCAGGGCAGTTCTTC
TRBJ1-2 TRBD1 - 14 TRBV9 CASSGDRVYGGYTF TGTGCCAGCAGCGGGGACAGGGTCTATGGTGGCTACACCTTC
TRBJ2-1 TRBD1 - 15 TRBV7-2 CASSLETGFYNEQFF TGTGCCAGCAGCTTAGAGACAGGGTTTTACAATGAGCAGTTCTTC
TRBJ2-7 - - 14 TRBV27 CASSFGHPDDEQYF TGTGCCAGCAGTTTCGGACATCCTGACGACGAGCAGTACTTC
TRBJ1-2 TRBD1 - 14 TRBV27 CASSFTGGLRGYTF TGTGCCAGCAGTTTCACAGGGGGCTTGCGTGGCTACACCTTC
TRBJ1-5 - - 16 TRBV19 CASGVGWGGANQPQHF TGTGCCAGTGGAGTGGGCTGGGGGGGGGCAAATCAGCCCCAGCATTTT
TRBJ2-1 TRBD2 - 15 TRBV29-1 CSVEGAGGSYNEQFF TGCAGCGTTGAAGGTGCGGGGGGTTCCTACAATGAGCAGTTCTTC
TRBJ1-2 TRBD1 - 17 TRBV5-1 CASSSWTGGVTNYGYTF TGCGCCAGCAGCTCGTGGACAGGGGGTGTTACGAACTATGGCTACACCTTC